The 26 T cell receptor beta chains below come from one sample, sequenced in a study of control samples from healthy donors and cancer patients. Method: immunoSEQ multiplex PCR; TCRdb's copy keeps in-frame clones and lacks some. In the table there are about 190,000 clones, about 91% of which are singletons. The specimen was blood. These receptors were taken from a young man in good health.

The chain links TRBV6-5 to TRBJ2-7, with 7 bases identical to TRBD1. The trim removed 7 bases at V and 2 bases at J, leaving 8 bases unmatched. This CDR3 is built from 14 residues. Germline lookup yields CDR1 MNHEY and CDR2 SVGAGI. CDR3 amino acids: CASTGTVFTYEQYF. The CDR3 region has the DNA TGTGCCAGCACTGGGACAGTTTTTACCTACGAGCAGTACTTC.

This chain uses TRBV7-9 with TRBJ2-2; no clear D gene. Trimming took 1 base from V and 6 from J, leaving 9 bases between them. The CDR3 is 14 residues long. Germline loops: CDR1 SEHNR, CDR2 FQNEAQ (reference sequence). CDR3 in amino acids: CASSLVAVAGELFF. The CDR3 DNA sequence: TGTGCCAGCAGCTTAGTTGCTGTGGCCGGGGAGCTGTTTTTT.

The DNA of the CDR3 is TGTGCCAGCAGTGAGATGGGGACAGGAGCCAATCAGCCCCAGCATTTT. Its translation is CASSEMGTGANQPQHF. The chain carries TRBV6-1 and TRBJ1-5; 8 bases are a match to TRBD1. CDR1 and CDR2 from the germline V gene are MNHNS and SASEGT. V lost 3 bases, J lost 3 bases, and 7 bases stayed unmatched. The CDR3 has 16 residues.

The chain couples TRBV6-1 to TRBJ2-3; the match to TRBD2 covers 10 bases. Germline trimming cut 3 bases from V and 2 bases from J; bases unmatched to any gene: 5. The CDR3 is 16 residues long. CDR1 is MNHNS, CDR2 SASEGT, per germline. The CDR3 DNA is TGTGCCAGCAGTGAGATAGCGGGGGGATCCACAGATACGCAGTATTTT. Its translation: CASSEIAGGSTDTQYF.

This chain uses TRBV19 with TRBJ1-4; D remains unclear. Germline-derived CDR1 and CDR2 are LNHDA and SQIVND (reference sequence). This CDR3 has 13 amino acids. Trimming removed 4 bases at V and 7 bases at J, with 10 bases between. For the CDR3, the DNA is TGTGCCAGTAGTACTATAACGGGTGAAAAACTGTTTTTT. Translated, it gives CASSTITGEKLFF.

The chain is built from TRBV4-2 and TRBJ1-2; 9 bases match TRBD1. The junction had 9 bases not matched to a gene; V was cut back by 0 bases and J by 4 bases. CDR3 length: 17 amino acids. Germline V gene data show CDR1 as LGHNA and CDR2 as YNFKEQ. The CDR3 sequence is CASSQEEADRGIYGYTF. The CDR3 nucleotides read TGTGCCAGCAGCCAAGAAGAAGCGGACAGGGGTATCTATGGCTACACCTTC.

This CDR3 is CASSDGGGSVYEQYF. CDR3 DNA sequence: TGTGCCAGCAGTGATGGTGGAGGGTCCGTGTACGAGCAGTACTTC. This chain connects TRBV2 to TRBJ2-7, with D maybe TRBD2 (6 bases). Germline V gene data show CDR1 as SNHLY and CDR2 as FYNNEI. The CDR3 contains 15 residues. Trimming pared 3 bases from V and 4 bases from J, leaving 16 bases between. Supplemented by reference TRBV2 and TRBJ2-7, the full variable domain reads EPEVTQTPSHQVTQMGQEVILRCVPISNHLYFYWYRQILGQKVEFLVSFYNNEISEKSEIFDDQFSVERPDGSNFTLKIRSTKLEDSAMYFCASSDGGGSVYEQYFGPGTRLTVT.

V is TRBV9 and J is TRBJ2-1, with TRBD2 identical over 8 bases. CDR3 size: 15 residues. Per germline, CDR1 SGDLS and CDR2 YYNGEE. Trimming cost V 2 bases and J 9 bases; bases outside gene matches: 10. The CDR3 loop reads CASSVISGVYGEQFF. For the CDR3, the DNA is TGTGCCAGCAGCGTTATTAGCGGGGTATACGGTGAGCAGTTCTTC.

The chain joins TRBV2 to TRBJ2-3; 9 bases are a match to TRBD1. This CDR3 region has 14 residues. Trimming at V came to 6 bases and at J to 6 bases, leaving 7 bases not matched to a gene. The germline CDR1 and CDR2 sequences are SNHLY and FYNNEI. CDR3 in amino acids: CASSGTGGGDTQYF. Here the CDR3 DNA reads TGTGCCAGCAGCGGAACAGGGGGCGGTGATACGCAGTATTTT. The full variable domain, in which reference TRBV2 and TRBJ2-3 provide the parts outside the CDR3, is EPEVTQTPSHQVTQMGQEVILRCVPISNHLYFYWYRQILGQKVEFLVSFYNNEISEKSEIFDDQFSVERPDGSNFTLKIRSTKLEDSAMYFCASSGTGGGDTQYFGPGTRLTVL.

The chain is built from TRBV5-4 and TRBJ2-6; D unresolved. CDR1 SGHNT and CDR2 YYREEE come from the germline V gene (reference sequence). V was trimmed by 1 base and J by 0 bases, leaving 11 bases between them. This CDR3 has 17 residues. The CDR3 loop is CASSLIHRYSGANVLTF. The DNA of the CDR3 is TGTGCCAGCAGCTTGATACACCGATACTCTGGGGCCAACGTCCTGACTTTC.

The chain uses TRBV3-1 (or the pseudogene TRBV3-2) and TRBJ1-1; D unclear. Germline values: CDR1 LGHDT, CDR2 YNNKEL (reference sequence). The CDR3 covers 16 residues. V lost 0 bases and J 2 bases, leaving 13 bases between the germline ends. This chain's CDR3 is CASSQDSGITNTEAFF. The CDR3 DNA reads as TGTGCCAGCAGCCAAGATTCGGGCATAACCAACACTGAAGCTTTCTTT.

The gene calls are TRBV27 and TRBJ1-5; D call uncertain. Deletions cut 4 bases from V and 9 bases from J, with 10 bases between. Germline CDR1 MNHEY, CDR2 SMNVEV (reference sequence). CDR3 length: 12 residues. Written as DNA, the CDR3 is TGTGCCAGCAGTTCACCCCCCCGGCCCCAGCATTTT. This gives the protein CASSSPPRPQHF.

The sample holds a few counts of this clone. The chain is built from TRBV19 and TRBJ1-2; TRBD1 aligns across 7 bases. With 7 bases clipped from V and 4 bases from J, the junction kept 6 bases outside the gene matches. Germline V lookup: CDR1 LNHDA, CDR2 SQIVND (reference sequence). The CDR3 covers 13 residues. CDR3 loop: CASIGDRLYGYTF. DNA of the CDR3: TGTGCCAGTATAGGGGACAGACTCTATGGCTACACCTTC. Complete variable domain (other parts from reference TRBV19 and TRBJ1-2): DGGITQSPKYLFRKEGQNVTLSCEQNLNHDAMYWYRQDPGQGLRLIYYSQIVNDFQKGDIAEGYSVSREKKESFPLTVTSAQKNPTAFYLCASIGDRLYGYTFGSGTRLTVV.

This chain uses TRBV6-1 with TRBJ1-6, with D hard to call. The CDR3 sequence is 13 residues long. Between the trimmed V and J ends, which lost 1 base and 7 bases, there was a span of 5 bases. Germline assignment: CDR1 MNHNS and CDR2 SASEGT. CDR3 residues: CASSEVVNSPLHF. The CDR3 DNA is TGTGCCAGCAGTGAAGTTGTGAATTCACCCCTCCACTTT.

The CDR3 DNA reads as TGTGCCAGCTCACCAGGGGCAGATAATTCACCCCTCCACTTT. Amino acid sequence: CASSPGADNSPLHF. J is TRBJ1-6 and V is TRBV27, with D perhaps TRBD1 (6 bases). The CDR3 is 14 amino acids. Germline-derived CDR1 and CDR2 are MNHEY and SMNVEV (reference sequence). V shed 8 bases and J shed 5 bases, with 13 bases lying between them.

The chain employs TRBV5-1 and TRBJ1-1; maybe TRBD1 (6 bases). The length of the CDR3 is 15 residues. The germline V gene encodes CDR1 SGHRS and CDR2 YFSETQ. Trimming shortened V by 4 bases and J by 3 bases, and 16 bases separated the two germline ends. Written as DNA, the CDR3 is TGCGCCAGCAGCCCCTTGGGGGCGTTTGACACTGAAGCTTTCTTT. Protein: CASSPLGAFDTEAFF.

The rearrangement uses TRBV7-2 and TRBJ2-1; the match to TRBD2 covers 11 bases. The germline V gene has CDR1 SGHTA and CDR2 FQGNSA. The ends lost 5 bases at V and 3 bases at J; junction bases unmatched: 6. This CDR3 region has 16 residues. The CDR3, as DNA: TGTGCCAGCAGCCAACTAGCGGGGGTGTACTACAATGAGCAGTTCTTC. It yields the protein CASSQLAGVYYNEQFF. Full variable domain (rest looked up from reference TRBV7-2 and TRBJ2-1): GAGVSQSPSNKVTEKGKDVELRCDPISGHTALYWYRQSLGQGLEFLIYFQGNSAPDKSGLPSDRFSAERTGGSVSTLTIQRTQQEDSAVYLCASSQLAGVYYNEQFFGPGTRLTVL.

V gene TRBV7-9 combines with J gene TRBJ2-1; TRBD1 might be the D (6 bases). CDR3 size: 14 residues. V gave up 5 bases and J gave up 2 bases, with 10 bases separating them. Germline V lookup: CDR1 SEHNR, CDR2 FQNEAQ (reference sequence). CDR3 residues: CASSRDTAYNEQFF. The CDR3 nucleotides are TGTGCCAGCAGCCGGGACACGGCCTACAATGAGCAGTTCTTC.

In DNA form, the CDR3 reads TGTGCCAGCAGACATAGTTTGGGACTCTCGAATGAGCAGTTCTTC. Amino acids: CASRHSLGLSNEQFF. The rearrangement uses TRBV3-1 (or the pseudogene TRBV3-2) and TRBJ2-1; TRBD2 is a possible D gene (6 bases). The germline V gene encodes CDR1 LGHDT and CDR2 YNNKEL (reference sequence). The V gene lost 6 bases and the J gene lost 7 bases, with 19 bases spanning the gap. This CDR3 has 15 residues.

The rearrangement uses TRBV14 and TRBJ2-3; D gene uncertain. The CDR3 extends over 16 amino acids. Trimming removed 0 bases at V and 2 bases at J, with 12 bases between. The germline gives CDR1 SGHDN, CDR2 FVKESK. CDR3 amino acids: CASSQDRASFTDTQYF. CDR3 in DNA: TGTGCCAGCAGCCAAGACCGCGCCAGTTTCACAGATACGCAGTATTTT.

This chain links TRBV2 with TRBJ1-6; 10 bases fit TRBD1. After removal of 10 bases from V and 6 bases from J, the junction contained 9 bases not matched to a gene. The CDR3 loop spans 15 amino acids. Germline values: CDR1 SNHLY, CDR2 FYNNEI. DNA of the CDR3: TGTGCCATCAGGACAGGGGGGATAAGTAATTCACCCCTCCACTTT. Protein sequence: CAIRTGGISNSPLHF.

J is TRBJ2-6 and V is TRBV7-3, with D tentatively TRBD1 (6 bases). This CDR3 spans 17 amino acids. V gave up 2 bases and J gave up 2 bases, with 13 bases separating them. Germline V gene sequence: CDR1 SGHTA, CDR2 FQGTGA. CDR3 sequence reads: CASSLRPNRAGANVLTF. The CDR3, as DNA: TGTGCCAGCAGCTTACGTCCAAACAGGGCTGGGGCCAACGTCCTGACTTTC.

This clone has just one count. V usage is TRBV2 and J usage is TRBJ2-1; D is unclear. Trimming stripped 1 base from V and 5 bases from J, with 15 bases between. The CDR3 totals 16 residues. The germline V gene has CDR1 SNHLY and CDR2 FYNNEI. CDR3 protein: CASSEEVSWVDNEQFF. CDR3 DNA: TGTGCCAGCAGTGAAGAGGTTTCCTGGGTCGACAATGAGCAGTTCTTC.

The CDR3 DNA follows: TGTGCCAGCAGCTTCAGACAGGGCGAGGACGAAAAACTGTTTTTT. Its translation is CASSFRQGEDEKLFF. The chain is built from TRBV11-2 and TRBJ1-4; 7 bases line up with TRBD1. This CDR3 is 15 amino acids long. Trimming took 3 bases from V and 8 from J; bases not matched to a gene: 9. CDR1 and CDR2 (germline): SGHAT, FQNNGV.

J is TRBJ1-5 and V is TRBV4-1; D is undetermined. This CDR3 spans 15 amino acids. Germline-derived CDR1 and CDR2 are MGHRA and YSYEKL. V was trimmed by 4 bases and J by 0 bases, leaving 10 bases between them. The CDR3 reads CASSPRESSNQPQHF. The CDR3 region has the DNA TGCGCCAGCAGCCCGCGAGAGAGTAGCAATCAGCCCCAGCATTTT.

The V gene is TRBV3-1 (or the pseudogene TRBV3-2), the J gene TRBJ1-4; D gene unclear. CDR1 and CDR2 from the germline V gene are LGHDT and YNNKEL (reference sequence). Between the trimmed V and J ends, which lost 0 bases and 8 bases, there was a span of 16 bases. The CDR3 spans 16 residues. CDR3 loop: CASSQEGGLVWEKLFF. CDR3 nucleotide sequence: TGTGCCAGCAGCCAAGAGGGTGGGCTGGTATGGGAAAAACTGTTTTTT.